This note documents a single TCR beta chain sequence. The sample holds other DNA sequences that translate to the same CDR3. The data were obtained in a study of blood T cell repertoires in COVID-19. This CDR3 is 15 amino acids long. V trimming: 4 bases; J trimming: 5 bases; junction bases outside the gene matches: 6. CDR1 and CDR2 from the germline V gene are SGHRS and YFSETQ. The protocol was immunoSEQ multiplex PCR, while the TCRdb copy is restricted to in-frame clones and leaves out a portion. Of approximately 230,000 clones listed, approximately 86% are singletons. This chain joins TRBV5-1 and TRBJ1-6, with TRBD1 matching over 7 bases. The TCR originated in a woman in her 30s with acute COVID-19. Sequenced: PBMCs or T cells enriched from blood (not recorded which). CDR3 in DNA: TGCGCCAGCAGCGCCGGGACAGCGGATAATTCACCCCTCCACTTT. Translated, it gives CASSAGTADNSPLHF.